This T cell receptor beta chain was documented in a study of T cell repertoires in cytomegalovirus infection. Whole-study context: Indications came from public TCR beta signatures; they pointed to CMV infection and to a matching HLA type.

One entry per CDR3 protein, called by TCRdb with MiXCR from the reads. The sample has around 500,000 distinct CDR3 sequences, 42% seen once. Between the trimmed V and J ends, which lost 5 bases and 0 bases, there was a span of 16 bases. The CDR3 loop spans 16 amino acids. This clonotype was seen a handful of times. Its antigen is still unknown. This chain connects TRBV12-3 or TRBV12-4 to TRBJ1-2, with no clear D. The sequenced sample was cultured PBMCs, obtained from culture after CMV antigen stimulation. The TCR sequence derives from a human donor in good health (CMV status not recorded). Some clones in this sample may be carry-over from other donors' samples. The CDR3 loop reads CASSVMLTTANYGYTF. The CDR3, as DNA: TGTGCCAGCAGTGTAATGCTGACAACCGCTAACTATGGCTACACCTTC.